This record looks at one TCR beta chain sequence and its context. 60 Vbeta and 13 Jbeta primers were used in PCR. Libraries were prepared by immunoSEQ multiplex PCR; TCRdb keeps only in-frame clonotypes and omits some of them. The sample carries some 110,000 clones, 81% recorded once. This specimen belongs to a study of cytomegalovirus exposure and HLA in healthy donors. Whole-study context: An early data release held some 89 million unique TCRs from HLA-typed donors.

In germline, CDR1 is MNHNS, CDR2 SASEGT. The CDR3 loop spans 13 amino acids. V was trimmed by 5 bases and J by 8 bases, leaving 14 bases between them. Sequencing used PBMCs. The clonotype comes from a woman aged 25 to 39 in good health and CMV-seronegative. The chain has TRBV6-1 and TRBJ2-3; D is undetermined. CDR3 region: CASSPLSEVTQYF. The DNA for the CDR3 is TGTGCCAGCAGTCCCTTGAGCGAGGTTACGCAGTATTTT.